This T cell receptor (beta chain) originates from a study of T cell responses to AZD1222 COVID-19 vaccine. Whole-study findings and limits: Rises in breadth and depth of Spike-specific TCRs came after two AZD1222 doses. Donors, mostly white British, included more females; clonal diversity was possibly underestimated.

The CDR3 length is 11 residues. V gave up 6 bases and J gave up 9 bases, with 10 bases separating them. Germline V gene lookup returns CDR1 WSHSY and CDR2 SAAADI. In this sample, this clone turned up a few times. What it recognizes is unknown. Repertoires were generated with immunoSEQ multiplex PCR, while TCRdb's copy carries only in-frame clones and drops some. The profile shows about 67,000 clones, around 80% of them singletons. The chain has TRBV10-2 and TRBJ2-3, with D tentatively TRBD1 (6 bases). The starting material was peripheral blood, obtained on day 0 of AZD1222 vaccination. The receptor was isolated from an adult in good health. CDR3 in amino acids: CASREQGTQYF. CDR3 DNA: TGCGCCAGCAGGGAACAGGGAACGCAGTATTTT.